Listed below are T cell receptor beta chains from one sample, sequenced in a study of T-cell memory formation after mild COVID-19. TCRdb itself ran the 5' RACE reads through MiXCR, one entry per CDR3 protein. The sample yields 100,000 to 150,000 distinct CDR3 sequences, approximately 5.9% seen once. The sequenced sample consisted of PBMCs or a T cell subset sorted from them (not recorded which). Every receptor here comes from an adult woman who had mild COVID-19 (a few samples of this study predate the infection). Cell type and time point are not known. Both conserved end residues are part of each CDR3. D genes are given only for firm matches. Only part of the rows carry a size: once, few, many, or a class if the clone is expanded.

TRBJ2-3 TRBD2 NA TRBV3-1 CASSQSGGARTDTQYF TGTGCCAGCAGCCAAAGCGGGGGGGCCCGCACAGATACGCAGTATTTT
TRBJ2-7 NA NA TRBV2 CASSDGQLYEQYF TGTGCCAGCAGTGACGGGCAGCTCTACGAGCAGTACTTC
TRBJ2-2 TRBD2 NA TRBV20-1 CSARDPGGLVGELFF TGCAGTGCTAGAGATCCGGGGGGGCTTGTCGGGGAGCTGTTTTTT
TRBJ2-5 NA NA TRBV12-3/TRBV12-4 CASSFWAETQYF TGTGCCAGCAGTTTCTGGGCTGAGACCCAGTACTTC
TRBJ1-1 NA NA TRBV3-1 CASSQTPGEAFF TGTGCCAGCAGCCAAACACCAGGGGAAGCTTTCTTT
TRBJ1-3 NA few TRBV20-1 CSALSAGNTIYF TGCAGTGCCCTCTCGGCTGGAAACACCATATATTTT
TRBJ2-3 TRBD1 many TRBV20-1 CSAPDRGADTQYF TGCAGTGCCCCGGACAGGGGGGCAGATACGCAGTATTTT
TRBJ2-3 TRBD2 many TRBV6-6 CASSFNAGGGTDTQYF TGTGCCAGCAGTTTCAACGCGGGGGGCGGGACAGATACGCAGTATTTT
TRBJ1-1 NA NA TRBV6-2/TRBV6-3 CASSLPRGVTEAFF TGTGCCAGCAGTCTCCCTAGGGGGGTGACTGAAGCTTTCTTT
TRBJ1-2 TRBD1 NA TRBV6-6 CASSYGQGAGNYGYTF TGTGCCAGCAGTTACGGCCAGGGGGCTGGTAACTATGGCTACACCTTC
TRBJ2-3 TRBD1 few TRBV5-1 CASSLVTTGDGTDTQYF TGCGCCAGCAGCTTGGTAACCACAGGGGATGGGACAGATACGCAGTATTTT
TRBJ2-5 TRBD2 few TRBV12-3/TRBV12-4 CASSLQGLAMGETQYF TGTGCCAGCAGTCTCCAGGGACTAGCGATGGGAGAGACCCAGTACTTC
TRBJ2-1 NA many TRBV20-1 CSARDTSTIAVSEQFF TGCAGTGCTAGAGATACTAGCACAATCGCAGTCAGTGAGCAGTTCTTC
TRBJ2-2 NA NA TRBV12-3/TRBV12-4 CASSLAILAGELFF TGTGCCAGCAGTTTAGCTATACTCGCCGGGGAGCTGTTTTTT
TRBJ2-7 TRBD1 NA TRBV7-8 CASSLRDSYYEQYF TGTGCCAGCAGCCTCCGGGACAGCTATTACGAGCAGTACTTC
TRBJ2-2 TRBD1 few TRBV15 CATSRDFTTGDSGELFF TGTGCCACCAGCAGAGATTTCACGACAGGGGACAGCGGGGAGCTGTTTTTT
TRBJ2-7 NA many TRBV7-2 CASSPTTLVAQYF TGTGCCAGCAGCCCCACGACATTAGTCGCGCAGTACTTC
TRBJ2-3 NA few TRBV5-1 CASSSIGDTQYF TGCGCCAGCAGTTCAATCGGGGATACGCAGTATTTT
TRBJ2-4 TRBD2 few TRBV29-1 CSVDESGKAKNIQYF TGCAGCGTTGACGAGAGCGGGAAAGCCAAAAACATTCAGTACTTC
TRBJ1-5 TRBD1 NA TRBV12-3/TRBV12-4 CASRMTGDGNQPQHF TGTGCCAGCAGGATGACAGGGGACGGCAATCAGCCCCAGCATTTT
TRBJ1-5 NA NA TRBV24-1 CATSGRAAQPQHF TGTGCCACCAGTGGCAGGGCCGCTCAGCCCCAGCATTTT
TRBJ2-5 TRBD1 NA TRBV29-1 CSVAPGTGEETQYF TGCAGCGTAGCCCCCGGGACAGGGGAAGAGACCCAGTACTTC
TRBJ2-3 NA many TRBV5-1 CASSLNRVGTDTQYF TGCGCCAGCAGCTTGAACAGGGTTGGCACAGATACGCAGTATTTT
TRBJ2-7 NA NA TRBV30 CAWSARTASSYEQYF TGTGCCTGGAGTGCTAGGACAGCGAGCTCCTACGAGCAGTACTTC
TRBJ1-5 TRBD1 few TRBV7-6 CASSRTGDRNQPQHF TGTGCCAGCAGCCGGACAGGGGATCGCAATCAGCCCCAGCATTTT
TRBJ1-5 TRBD1 few TRBV29-1 CSVAEGTGAHRNQPQHF TGCAGCGTTGCGGAAGGGACAGGGGCTCATCGCAATCAGCCCCAGCATTTT
TRBJ1-1 NA NA TRBV12-3/TRBV12-4 CASRPLGAQKNTEAFF TGTGCCAGCAGACCCCTGGGGGCGCAGAAGAACACTGAAGCTTTCTTT
TRBJ2-1 NA many TRBV14 CASSQLSAGDGEQFF TGTGCCAGCAGCCAACTAAGCGCTGGGGATGGTGAGCAGTTCTTC
TRBJ2-7 TRBD1 many TRBV6-5 CASSRSGTGPYEQYF TGTGCCAGCAGCCGAAGCGGGACAGGGCCCTACGAGCAGTACTTC
TRBJ2-7 TRBD1 many TRBV7-6 CASSSYRDRDHYEQYF TGTGCCAGCAGCTCCTACAGGGACAGGGACCACTACGAGCAGTACTTC
TRBJ1-1 NA few TRBV29-1 CSVERQTNTEAFF TGCAGCGTTGAGAGACAGACCAACACTGAAGCTTTCTTT
TRBJ1-1 NA few TRBV19 CASSDSGGTEAFF TGTGCCAGTAGTGACAGCGGGGGGACTGAAGCTTTCTTT
TRBJ1-1 TRBD1 NA TRBV27 CASSLAGGLLLKGHTEAFF TGTGCCAGCAGTTTGGCAGGGGGCTTATTGTTGAAGGGGCACACTGAAGCTTTCTTT
TRBJ1-1 NA many TRBV15 CATSRGGTGTEAFF TGTGCCACCAGCAGAGGGGGGACGGGAACTGAAGCTTTCTTT
TRBJ2-3 NA NA TRBV7-2 CASSRFRDTDTQYF TGTGCCAGCAGCCGCTTCAGGGACACAGATACGCAGTATTTT
TRBJ2-1 TRBD2 NA TRBV7-6 CASSLDAGVGYEQFF TGTGCCAGCAGCTTAGACGCGGGAGTGGGTTATGAGCAGTTCTTC
TRBJ2-7 TRBD1 NA TRBV7-9 CASKSRDRTYF TGTGCCAGCAAAAGCCGGGACAGGACATACTTC
TRBJ2-7 NA few TRBV11-2 CASSRRPDSPYEQYF TGTGCCAGCAGCCGGCGCCCGGACAGCCCCTACGAGCAGTACTTC
TRBJ1-1 NA few TRBV11-2 CASSVTLQVEAFF TGTGCCAGCAGCGTAACTCTACAAGTTGAAGCTTTCTTT
TRBJ1-1 NA NA TRBV7-7 CASTGGGETPEAFF TGTGCTAGCACCGGGGGGGGGGAGACCCCTGAAGCTTTCTTT
TRBJ1-2 NA few TRBV12-3/TRBV12-4 CASSPTVYGYTF TGTGCCAGCAGCCCGACCGTCTATGGCTACACCTTC